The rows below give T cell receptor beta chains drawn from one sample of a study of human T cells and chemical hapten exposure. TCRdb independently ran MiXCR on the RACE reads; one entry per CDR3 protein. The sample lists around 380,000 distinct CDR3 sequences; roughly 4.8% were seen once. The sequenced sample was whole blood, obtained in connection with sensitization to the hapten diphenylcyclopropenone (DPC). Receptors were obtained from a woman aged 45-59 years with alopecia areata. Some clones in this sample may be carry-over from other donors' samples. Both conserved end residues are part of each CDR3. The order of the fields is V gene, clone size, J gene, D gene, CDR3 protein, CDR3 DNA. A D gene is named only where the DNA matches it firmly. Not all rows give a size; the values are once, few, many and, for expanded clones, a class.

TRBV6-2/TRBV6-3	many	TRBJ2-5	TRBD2	CASSHRSLAGALQETQYF	TGTGCCAGCAGTCACCGGAGCCTAGCGGGGGCCTTACAAGAGACCCAGTACTTC
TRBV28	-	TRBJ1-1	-	CASSFMASGAEAFF	TGTGCCAGCAGTTTTATGGCCTCTGGGGCTGAAGCTTTCTTT
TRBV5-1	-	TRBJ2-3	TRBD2	CASSLGASGGTTDTQYF	TGCGCCAGCAGCTTGGGCGCTAGCGGGGGCACCACAGATACGCAGTATTTT
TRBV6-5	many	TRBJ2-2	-	CASEGVLAGELFF	TGTGCCAGCGAGGGGGTATTAGCCGGGGAGCTGTTTTTT
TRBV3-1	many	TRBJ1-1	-	CASSRLVGGGNTEAFF	TGTGCCAGCAGCCGGCTAGTAGGGGGAGGAAACACTGAAGCTTTCTTT
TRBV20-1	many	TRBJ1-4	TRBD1	CSARGGVTGDNEKLFF	TGCAGTGCTAGAGGAGGGGTTACAGGGGATAATGAAAAACTGTTTTTT
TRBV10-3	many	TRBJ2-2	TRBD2	CAIAGDLNTGELFF	TGTGCCATCGCGGGAGACTTAAACACCGGGGAGCTGTTTTTT
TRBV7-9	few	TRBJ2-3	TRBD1	CASRGPGQGSDTQYF	TGTGCCAGCAGAGGGCCGGGACAGGGATCAGATACGCAGTATTTT
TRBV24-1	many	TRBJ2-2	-	CATSDLSSETSGELFF	TGTGCCACCAGTGATTTGTCTTCCGAGACCAGCGGGGAGCTGTTTTTT
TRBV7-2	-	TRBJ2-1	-	CASSVGTPNEQFF	TGTGCCAGCAGCGTTGGGACACCCAATGAGCAGTTCTTC
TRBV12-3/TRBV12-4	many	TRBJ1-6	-	CASSPDPVGSPLHF	TGTGCCAGCAGTCCGGACCCGGTGGGGTCACCCCTCCACTTT
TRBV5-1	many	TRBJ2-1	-	CASSLVREQFF	TGCGCCAGCAGCCTGGTCCGGGAGCAGTTCTTC
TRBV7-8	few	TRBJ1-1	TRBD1	CASSSGTGRIITEAFF	TGTGCCAGCAGCTCCGGGACAGGGAGGATAATCACTGAAGCTTTCTTT
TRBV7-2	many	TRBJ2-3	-	CASSSINTDTQYF	TGTGCCAGCAGCTCAATTAACACAGATACGCAGTATTTT
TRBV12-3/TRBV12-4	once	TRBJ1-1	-	CAQRHSTEAFF	TGTGCCCAACGCCACAGCACTGAAGCTTTCTTT
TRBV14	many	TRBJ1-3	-	CASSRETRGNTIYF	TGTGCCAGCAGCCGAGAGACACGTGGAAACACCATATATTTT
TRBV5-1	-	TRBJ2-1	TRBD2	CASSPGTSGRAHEQFF	TGCGCCAGCAGCCCGGGGACTAGCGGGAGGGCCCATGAGCAGTTCTTC
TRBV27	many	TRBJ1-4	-	CASSLVLDEKLFF	TGTGCCAGCAGTTTAGTTCTCGATGAAAAACTGTTTTTT
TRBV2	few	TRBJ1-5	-	CASSPPQGPQHF	TGTGCCAGCAGCCCACCTCAGGGGCCCCAGCATTTT
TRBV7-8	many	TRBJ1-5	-	CASSLGGTQPQHF	TGTGCCAGCAGCTTAGGGGGAACTCAGCCCCAGCATTTT
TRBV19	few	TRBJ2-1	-	CASSINVVSYNEQFF	TGTGCCAGTAGTATAAACGTGGTCTCCTACAATGAGCAGTTCTTC
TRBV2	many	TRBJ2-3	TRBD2	CASREGTSGGQQYF	TGTGCCAGCAGAGAGGGGACTAGCGGGGGGCAGCAGTATTTT
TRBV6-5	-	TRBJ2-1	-	CASSYSSESSYNEQFF	TGTGCCAGCAGTTACTCGAGTGAGAGCTCCTACAATGAGCAGTTCTTC
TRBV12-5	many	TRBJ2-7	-	CASGLSGPGQFPYEQYF	TGTGCTAGTGGTTTGTCCGGTCCGGGACAATTTCCCTACGAGCAGTACTTC
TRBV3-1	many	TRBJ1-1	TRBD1	CASSPGQGDTEAFF	TGTGCCAGCAGCCCTGGACAGGGAGACACTGAAGCTTTCTTT
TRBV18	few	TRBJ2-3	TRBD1	CASSRDRGADTQYF	TGTGCCAGCTCACGCGACAGGGGAGCAGATACGCAGTATTTT
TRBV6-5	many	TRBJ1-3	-	CASSYSGNRDENTIYF	TGTGCCAGCAGTTACTCTGGAAACAGGGACGAAAACACCATATATTTT
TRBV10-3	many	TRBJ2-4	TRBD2	CATGTSGNIQYF	TGTGCCACCGGGACTAGCGGAAACATTCAGTACTTC
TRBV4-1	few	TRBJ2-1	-	CASSQEIAAQYNEQFF	TGCGCCAGCAGCCAAGAAATAGCGGCCCAATACAATGAGCAGTTCTTC
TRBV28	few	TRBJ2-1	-	CASSSSFPNEQFF	TGTGCCAGCAGCTCTTCATTCCCAAATGAGCAGTTCTTC
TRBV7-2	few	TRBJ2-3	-	CASSLVSGPGLLNTQYF	TGTGCCAGCAGTTTAGTTTCCGGACCGGGACTCCTCAATACGCAGTATTTT
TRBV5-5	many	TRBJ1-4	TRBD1	CASSTPGTGYEKLFF	TGTGCCAGCAGCACTCCCGGGACAGGGTATGAAAAACTGTTTTTT
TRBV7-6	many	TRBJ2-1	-	CASSLSDENEQFF	TGTGCCAGCAGCTTAAGCGACGAGAATGAGCAGTTCTTC
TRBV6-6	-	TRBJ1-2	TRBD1	CASRTGQGLYGYTF	TGTGCCAGCAGAACGGGACAGGGGCTCTATGGCTACACCTTC
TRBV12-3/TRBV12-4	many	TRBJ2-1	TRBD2	CASSPGTSSGNNEQFF	TGTGCCAGCAGTCCGGGGACTAGCAGCGGGAACAATGAGCAGTTCTTC
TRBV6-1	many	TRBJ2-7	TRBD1	CASSVRGRSLFSDEQYF	TGTGCCAGCAGTGTCAGGGGGCGAAGCCTCTTTTCGGACGAGCAGTACTTC
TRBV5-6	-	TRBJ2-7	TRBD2	CASSISGNSYEQYF	TGTGCCAGCAGCATTAGCGGGAACTCCTACGAGCAGTACTTC
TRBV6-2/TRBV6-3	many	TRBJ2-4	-	CASRLPGPRRENIQYF	TGTGCCAGCAGACTACCGGGTCCTAGACGGGAAAACATTCAGTACTTC
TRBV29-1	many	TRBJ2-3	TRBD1	CSVHGTVTTDTQYF	TGCAGCGTTCACGGGACAGTCACCACAGATACGCAGTATTTT
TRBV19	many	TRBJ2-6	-	CASSKSGASGANVLTF	TGTGCCAGTAGTAAGAGCGGAGCATCAGGGGCCAACGTCCTGACTTTC
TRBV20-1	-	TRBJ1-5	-	CSARTGGQPQHF	TGCAGTGCCCGGACCGGGGGTCAGCCCCAGCATTTT
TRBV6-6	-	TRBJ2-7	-	CASSAQGGASYEQYF	TGTGCCAGCAGCGCCCAGGGGGGGGCCTCCTACGAGCAGTACTTC
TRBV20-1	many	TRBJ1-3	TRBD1	CSANDRVQNTIYF	TGCAGTGCTAATGACAGGGTACAGAACACCATATATTTT
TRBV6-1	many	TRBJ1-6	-	CASSEGPGSPLHF	TGTGCCAGCAGTGAAGGCCCGGGTTCACCCCTCCACTTT
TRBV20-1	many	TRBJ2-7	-	CSASPGRVYEQYF	TGCAGTGCTAGCCCGGGCCGGGTCTACGAGCAGTACTTC
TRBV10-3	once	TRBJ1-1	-	CAHCRGLNTEAFF	TGTGCCCACTGCAGGGGCCTGAACACTGAAGCTTTCTTT
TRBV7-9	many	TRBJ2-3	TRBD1	CASSTNRGRLGIDTQYF	TGTGCCAGCAGCACCAACAGGGGGCGCTTAGGAATAGATACGCAGTATTTT
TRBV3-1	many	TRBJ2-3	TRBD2	CASSQAVGGGANTQYF	TGTGCCAGCAGCCAAGCCGTAGGCGGGGGGGCCAATACGCAGTATTTT
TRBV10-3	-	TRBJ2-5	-	CAIRKEETQYF	TGTGCCATCAGGAAGGAGGAGACCCAGTACTTC
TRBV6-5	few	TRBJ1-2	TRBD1	CASSAGQGVHGYTF	TGTGCCAGCAGTGCCGGACAGGGGGTCCATGGCTACACCTTC
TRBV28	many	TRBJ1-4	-	CASSTPFGTYEKLFF	TGTGCCAGCAGCACCCCATTTGGGACGTATGAAAAACTGTTTTTT
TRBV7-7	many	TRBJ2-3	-	CASSLDSTDGPPDTQYF	TGTGCCAGCAGCTTAGATTCTACAGATGGGCCTCCAGATACGCAGTATTTT
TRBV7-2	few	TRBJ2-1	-	CASSLAEASYNEQFF	TGTGCCAGCAGCTTAGCGGAGGCCTCCTACAATGAGCAGTTCTTC
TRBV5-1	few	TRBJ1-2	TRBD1	CASSARQGDFRGYTF	TGCGCCAGCAGCGCGCGACAGGGAGACTTTCGTGGCTACACCTTC
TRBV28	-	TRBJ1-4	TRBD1	CASSYPAGTGGEKLFF	TGTGCCAGCAGCTATCCTGCCGGGACAGGGGGTGAAAAACTGTTTTTT
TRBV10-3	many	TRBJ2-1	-	CAISEPNEQFF	TGTGCCATCAGTGAGCCGAATGAGCAGTTCTTC
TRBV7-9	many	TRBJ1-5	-	CASSPPGGGNQPQHF	TGTGCCAGCAGCCCGCCTGGCGGGGGCAATCAGCCCCAGCATTTT
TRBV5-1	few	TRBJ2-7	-	CASSFYRDSYEQYF	TGCGCCAGCAGCTTTTACAGGGACTCCTACGAGCAGTACTTC